These 5 T cell receptor beta chains originate from one sample sequenced in a study of cytomegalovirus exposure and HLA in healthy donors. The PCR made use of 60 Vbeta and 13 Jbeta primers. Only in-frame clones appear in the TCRdb table, and some are missing; sequencing was by immunoSEQ multiplex PCR. The repertoire consists of about 160,000 clones, with 70% to 85% occurring once and the leading ten covering approximately 3.7%. Input material: PBMCs. The origin of the receptors is a man aged 25-40 years in good health and CMV-seropositive.

The V call is TRBV29-1, the J call TRBJ2-2; 7 nucleotides agree with TRBD1. Per germline, CDR1 SQVTM and CDR2 ANQGSEA. This CDR3 is built from 14 residues. The trim removed 7 bases at V and 2 bases at J, leaving 7 bases unmatched. The CDR3 sequence: CSANRDRNTGELFF. The CDR3 nucleotides are TGCAGCGCAAACCGGGACAGAAACACCGGGGAGCTGTTTTTT.

The chain couples TRBV19 to TRBJ2-1; 11 bases map to TRBD2. Germline-derived CDR1 and CDR2 are LNHDA and SQIVND (reference sequence). After removal of 1 base from V and 4 bases from J, the junction contained 6 bases not matched to a gene. This CDR3 is built from 17 residues. The CDR3 DNA reads as TGTGCCAGTAGTATAGGTCAACTAGCGGGGGTATACAATGAGCAGTTCTTC. This translates into CASSIGQLAGVYNEQFF. Full variable domain (remainder filled in from reference TRBV19 and TRBJ2-1): DGGITQSPKYLFRKEGQNVTLSCEQNLNHDAMYWYRQDPGQGLRLIYYSQIVNDFQKGDIAEGYSVSREKKESFPLTVTSAQKNPTAFYLCASSIGQLAGVYNEQFFGPGTRLTVL.

This clone came up once. The chain has TRBV28 and TRBJ2-5; 10 bases are a match to TRBD2. Trimming took 6 bases from V and 4 from J; bases not matched to a gene: 5. This CDR3 has 14 residues. The germline CDR1 and CDR2 sequences are MDHEN and SYDVKM. The CDR3 reads CASRGAGGTETQYF. The CDR3 DNA reads TGTGCCAGCAGGGGAGCGGGGGGGACAGAGACCCAGTACTTC.

This clone was picked up one time. V gene TRBV10-3 combines with J gene TRBJ2-3; 8 bases match TRBD1. The length of the CDR3 is 15 residues. J lost 3 bases, V lost 3 bases, and 5 bases had no gene match. Germline V CDR1 and CDR2: ENHRY, SYGVKD. The CDR3 protein is CAISDRTGQTDTQYF. The CDR3 nucleotides read TGTGCCATCAGTGACCGGACAGGGCAGACAGATACGCAGTATTTT.

The rearrangement joins TRBV11-1 to TRBJ2-1; possibly TRBD1 for D (5 bases). V gave up 5 bases and J gave up 2 bases, with 13 bases separating them. The CDR3 extends over 15 amino acids. The germline CDR1 and CDR2 sequences are SGHAT and FQDESV (reference sequence). The CDR3 region has the DNA TGTGCCAGCAGCATTGACCAGGGCGCCTACAATGAGCAGTTCTTC. Translated: CASSIDQGAYNEQFF.